This T cell receptor beta chain was retrieved from a study of blood T cell repertoires in COVID-19. The assay was immunoSEQ multiplex PCR, and TCRdb's table has in-frame clones only and misses some. The top ten hold less than 8.5% of the sample, which has 100,000 to 150,000 clones, 85% seen once. Per the germline V gene, CDR1 is LGHNA and CDR2 is YSLEER. V shed 1 base and J shed 8 bases, with 11 bases lying between them. The CDR3 has 13 residues. The sequence was obtained from a man aged 80 or over with active or convalescent COVID-19. Sample: peripheral blood. V and J are TRBV4-3 and TRBJ1-2, with D possibly matching TRBD1 (5 bases). The CDR3 DNA reads as TGCGCCAGCAGCCAAGGCGGCAGGGTCGGCTACACCTTC. Translation: CASSQGGRVGYTF.